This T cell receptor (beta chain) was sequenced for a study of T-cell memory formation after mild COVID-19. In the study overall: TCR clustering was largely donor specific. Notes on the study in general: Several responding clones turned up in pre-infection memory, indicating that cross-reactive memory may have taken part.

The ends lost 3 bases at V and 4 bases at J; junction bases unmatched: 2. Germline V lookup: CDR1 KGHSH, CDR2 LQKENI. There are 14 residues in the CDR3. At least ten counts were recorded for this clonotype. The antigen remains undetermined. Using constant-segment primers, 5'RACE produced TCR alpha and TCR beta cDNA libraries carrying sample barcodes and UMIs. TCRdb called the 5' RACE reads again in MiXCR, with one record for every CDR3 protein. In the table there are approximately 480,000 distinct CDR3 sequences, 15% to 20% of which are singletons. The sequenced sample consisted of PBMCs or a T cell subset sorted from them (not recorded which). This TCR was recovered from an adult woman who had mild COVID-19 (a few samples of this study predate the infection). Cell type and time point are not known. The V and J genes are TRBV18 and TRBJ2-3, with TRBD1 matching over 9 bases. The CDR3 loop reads CASSPGQGPDTQYF. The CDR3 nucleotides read TGTGCCAGCTCACCGGGACAGGGACCAGATACGCAGTATTTT. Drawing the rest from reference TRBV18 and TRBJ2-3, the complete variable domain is NAGVMQNPRHLVRRRGQEARLRCSPMKGHSHVYWYRQLPEEGLKFMVYLQKENIIDESGMPKERFSAEFPKEGPSILRIQQVVRGDSAAYFCASSPGQGPDTQYFGPGTRLTVL.